Listed here are 10 T cell receptor beta chains from one sample, sequenced in a study of a mutant IDH1 vaccine in newly diagnosed glioma. The protocol was immunoSEQ multiplex PCR, while the TCRdb copy is restricted to in-frame clones and leaves out a portion. The data hold tens of thousands of clones, with roughly 71% observed a single time. These receptors' antigens are unknown. Time point specified: week 35, safety follow-up. The study gave 300 ug of mutant IDH1 20-mer peptide per vaccine dose, with topical imiquimod. The input for sequencing was PBMCs, taken from a glioma patient whose treatment included an IDH1 peptide vaccine. All receptors derive from a man in his fifties with glioma.

The chain employs TRBV7-9 and TRBJ2-5; TRBD1 matches 7 bases. Germline V gene sequence: CDR1 SEHNR, CDR2 FQNEAQ (reference sequence). The CDR3 extends over 14 amino acids. The trim removed 4 bases at V and 5 bases at J, leaving 7 bases unmatched. CDR3 coding DNA: TGTGCCAGCAGCTATCAACAGGGGTATGAGACCCAGTACTTC. Translating gives CASSYQQGYETQYF.

For this clone: Other DNA sequences within the sample encode an identical CDR3. The V gene is TRBV5-1, the J gene TRBJ1-1, with no clear D. The CDR3 has 13 residues. V lost 0 bases and J 5 bases, leaving 8 bases between the germline ends. Germline CDR1 and CDR2: SGHRS and YFSETQ. Here the CDR3 DNA reads TGCGCCAGCAGCTTGGGGGGTTCTACTGAAGCTTTCTTT. Protein: CASSLGGSTEAFF.

The chain carries TRBV2 and TRBJ1-2; a possible D gene is TRBD1 (5 bases). The germline gives CDR1 SNHLY, CDR2 FYNNEI. The CDR3 is 16 residues long. Between the trimmed V and J ends, which lost 0 bases and 5 bases, there was a span of 16 bases. The CDR3 is CASSEALRAGRYGYTF. CDR3 nucleotide sequence: TGTGCCAGCAGTGAAGCGCTCAGGGCAGGGCGATATGGCTACACCTTC.

This sequence joins TRBV28 and TRBJ2-4, with 7 bases lining up with TRBD1. Germline V gives CDR1 MDHEN, CDR2 SYDVKM. V gave up 6 bases and J gave up 3 bases; unmatched junction bases: 11. CDR3 size: 16 residues. The CDR3 reads CASRYTGERGKNIQYF. The CDR3 DNA follows: TGTGCCAGCAGGTACACAGGGGAGAGAGGCAAAAACATTCAGTACTTC.

The chain carries TRBV9 and TRBJ1-4; D gene ambiguous. The germline V gene encodes CDR1 SGDLS and CDR2 YYNGEE. There are 15 residues in the CDR3. V lost 0 bases and J 3 bases, leaving 9 bases between the germline ends. This CDR3 reads CASSVAPQANEKLFF. The CDR3 nucleotides are TGTGCCAGCAGCGTAGCTCCGCAGGCTAATGAAAAACTGTTTTTT.

A single count supports this clone. The rearrangement joins TRBV5-1 to TRBJ2-7, with 9 bases identical to TRBD1. Germline CDR1 and CDR2: SGHRS and YFSETQ. This CDR3 contains 15 residues. Germline trimming cut 3 bases from V and 4 bases from J; bases unmatched to any gene: 8. The CDR3 reads CASSSKQGATYEQYF. The CDR3 DNA sequence: TGCGCCAGCAGCTCGAAACAGGGGGCGACTTACGAGCAGTACTTC. Full variable domain (rest looked up from reference TRBV5-1 and TRBJ2-7): KAGVTQTPRYLIKTRGQQVTLSCSPISGHRSVSWYQQTPGQGLQFLFEYFSETQRNKGNFPGRFSGRQFSNSRSEMNVSTLELGDSALYLCASSSKQGATYEQYFGPGTRLTVT.

The J gene is TRBJ2-5, the V gene TRBV5-1; a weak D match, TRBD1 (6 bases). V lost 0 bases and J lost 6, with 12 bases in between. Germline V gene lookup returns CDR1 SGHRS and CDR2 YFSETQ. The CDR3 runs 14 residues. The CDR3 DNA reads as TGCGCCAGCAGCTTGGATGCAGGGGTAAAGACCCAGTACTTC. This translates into CASSLDAGVKTQYF.

This clone was counted many times. CDR3 DNA: TGTGCCTGGAGTGTACGAAGCGTCGCTTCACCCCTCCACTTT. Its translation: CAWSVRSVASPLHF. The chain has TRBV30 and TRBJ1-6; D remains unclear. CDR3 length: 14 amino acids. Trimming took 0 bases from V and 9 from J, leaving 12 bases between them. CDR1 is GTSNPN, CDR2 SVGIG, per germline (reference sequence).

The chain joins TRBV25-1 to TRBJ1-5, with 7 nucleotides matching TRBD1. V lost 5 bases to trimming and J lost 5 bases; unmatched junction nucleotides: 18. The CDR3 is made up of 18 amino acids. In germline, CDR1 is MGHDK, CDR2 SYGVNS. The CDR3 nucleotides read TGTGCCAGCAGTTCGTCCCTGGACAGGCGGACCCTCCATCAGCCCCAGCATTTT. Protein: CASSSSLDRRTLHQPQHF.

The chain couples TRBV9 to TRBJ1-1; D might be TRBD1 (6 bases). CDR3 size: 13 residues. CDR1 and CDR2 from the germline V gene are SGDLS and YYNGEE. V was cut by 8 bases and J by 5 bases, with 16 bases left in between. In nucleotides, the CDR3 is TGTGCCAGTCGGGGAGGGGGGGGGACTGAAGCTTTCTTT. Amino acid sequence: CASRGGGGTEAFF.